This passage covers 15 T cell receptor beta chains from one sample sequenced in a study of blood T cell repertoires in COVID-19. Clones were sequenced by immunoSEQ multiplex PCR, and TCRdb holds only the in-frame ones, with some missing. The table records about 40,000 clones, just under 85% of them present only once. What was sequenced was peripheral blood. Receptors were obtained from a human donor with acute or convalescent COVID-19. The donor label of this sample is uncertain.

J is TRBJ1-5 and V is TRBV19, with 9 bases that match TRBD1. Trimming cost V 5 bases and J 4 bases; bases outside gene matches: 0. Germline loops: CDR1 LNHDA, CDR2 SQIVND (reference sequence). The CDR3 runs to 13 residues. The CDR3 spells CASSDRGNQPQHF. DNA for the CDR3: TGTGCCAGTAGTGACAGGGGGAATCAGCCCCAGCATTTT.

Regarding this clone: The junction does not match germline at one end; this may be a read error. The V and J genes are TRBV11-1 and TRBJ2-2, with D maybe TRBD2 (7 bases). The CDR3 has 14 amino acids. CDR1 SGHAT and CDR2 FQDESV come from the germline V gene (reference sequence). As DNA, the CDR3 is TGTGCCAGCAGCAAAGGGGGGGGAACCGGGAAGCTGTTTTTT. This codes for CASSKGGGTGKLFF.

This chain joins TRBV5-6 and TRBJ2-6; D may be TRBD2 (5 bases). CDR1 SGHDT and CDR2 YYEEEE come from the germline V gene. Trimming shortened V by 1 base and J by 0 bases, and 14 bases separated the two germline ends. The CDR3 covers 18 residues. CDR3 sequence: CASSLREGRISGANVLTF. Here the CDR3 DNA reads TGTGCCAGCAGCTTGAGAGAGGGAAGAATCTCTGGGGCCAACGTCCTGACTTTC.

The chain recombines TRBV29-1 with TRBJ1-1, with TRBD1 matching over 11 bases. The length of the CDR3 is 12 residues. V was pared by 6 bases and J by 5 bases, with 2 bases of the junction left unmatched. Germline CDR1 reads SQVTM; CDR2 reads ANQGSEA. CDR3 sequence (DNA): TGCAGCGTGGGACAGGGGGAAACTGAAGCTTTCTTT. This encodes CSVGQGETEAFF.

The CDR3, as DNA: TGTGCCAGCAGCTTAGCTCTAACAAGGACTAGCGTCTACGAGCAGTACTTC. It yields the protein CASSLALTRTSVYEQYF. The chain couples TRBV7-8 to TRBJ2-7, with 9 bases fitting TRBD2. V gave up 0 bases and J gave up 3 bases; unmatched junction bases: 9. The CDR3 runs to 17 residues. Germline assignment: CDR1 SGHVS and CDR2 FQNEAQ.

The rearrangement uses TRBV23-1 and TRBJ2-5; D may be TRBD1 (6 bases). TRBV23-1 is an ORF for which the function is uncertain. This CDR3 has 17 amino acids. V was clipped by 0 bases and J by 3 bases, with 17 bases between them. CDR3: CASSQSRSTEGEETQYF. The CDR3 DNA follows: TGCGCCAGCAGTCAATCGCGTTCAACTGAGGGGGAAGAGACCCAGTACTTC.

This clone was observed a few times. The chain combines TRBV2 with TRBJ1-5, with 9 bases aligning to TRBD1. The CDR3 extends over 13 amino acids. CDR1 and CDR2 from the germline V gene are SNHLY and FYNNEI. Germline trimming cut 8 bases from V and 6 bases from J; bases unmatched to any gene: 5. CDR3 sequence (DNA): TGTGCCAGCCTAACAGGGGGCATTCAGCCCCAGCATTTT. Its translation is CASLTGGIQPQHF. The complete variable domain, with remaining parts taken from reference TRBV2 and TRBJ1-5, reads EPEVTQTPSHQVTQMGQEVILRCVPISNHLYFYWYRQILGQKVEFLVSFYNNEISEKSEIFDDQFSVERPDGSNFTLKIRSTKLEDSAMYFCASLTGGIQPQHFGDGTRLSIL.

V is TRBV5-1 and J is TRBJ2-7; 7 positions agree with TRBD2. Germline CDR1 is SGHRS and CDR2 is YFSETQ. This CDR3 spans 15 amino acids. V lost 0 bases and J lost 5; bases outside the gene matches: 8. The CDR3 loop reads CASSLVGREADEQYF. CDR3 DNA: TGCGCCAGCAGCTTGGTCGGACGGGAGGCCGACGAGCAGTACTTC.

CDR3 residues: CASSQVAWTSGRDTQYF. The CDR3 bases are TGTGCCAGCAGCCAAGTCGCCTGGACTAGCGGGAGAGATACGCAGTATTTT. J is TRBJ2-3 and V is TRBV14; 13 bases are a match to TRBD2. Trimming removed 1 base from V and 5 bases from J; junction bases left unmatched: 6. The CDR3 consists of 17 residues. Germline CDR1 and CDR2: SGHDN and FVKESK.

The chain recombines TRBV27 with TRBJ1-5, with 9 nucleotides matching TRBD1. Germline lookup yields CDR1 MNHEY and CDR2 SMNVEV (reference sequence). The CDR3 has 14 amino acids. Losses at the gene ends were 6 bases for V and 5 bases for J; bases not matched to a gene: 5. The CDR3 region is CASRPGTGYQPQHF. The DNA of the CDR3 is TGTGCCAGCAGACCCGGGACAGGGTATCAGCCCCAGCATTTT.

The chain joins TRBV5-5 to TRBJ1-1; TRBD1 might be the D (5 bases). CDR1 SGHKS and CDR2 YYEKEE come from the germline V gene (reference sequence). CDR3 size: 14 residues. V was clipped by 0 bases and J by 1 base, with 7 bases between them. The CDR3 sequence is CASSLGGGNTEAFF. The CDR3 DNA is TGTGCCAGCAGCTTGGGGGGCGGGAACACTGAAGCTTTCTTT.

The CDR3 is CASSATGYEQYF. The CDR3 DNA reads TGTGCCAGCAGCGCCACAGGGTACGAGCAGTACTTC. The chain couples TRBV9 to TRBJ2-7; weak D call: TRBD1 (6 bases). The germline V gene has CDR1 SGDLS and CDR2 YYNGEE. V lost 3 bases, J lost 4 bases, and 8 bases lay in between. This CDR3 has 12 amino acids.

The chain couples TRBV15 to TRBJ2-7; D perhaps matches TRBD1 (6 bases). Germline V CDR1 and CDR2: LNHNV, YYDKDF (reference sequence). Deletions cut 0 bases from V and 6 bases from J, with 9 bases between. The CDR3 is made up of 13 amino acids. The CDR3 DNA is TGTGCCACCAGCAGAGAACAGGGCTTCGAGCAGTACTTC. This sequence encodes CATSREQGFEQYF.

This chain connects TRBV7-2 to TRBJ2-7, with TRBD2 identical over 8 bases. CDR1 is SGHTA and CDR2 is FQGNSA in the germline V gene. There are 15 residues in the CDR3. V shed 1 base and J 4 bases; nucleotides not matched to a gene: 6. The CDR3 DNA follows: TGTGCCAGCAGCTTAGGGGCTGGGACTAGGTACGAGCAGTACTTC. The encoded protein is CASSLGAGTRYEQYF.

The V call is TRBV2, the J call TRBJ1-1; D remains unclear. The CDR3 runs to 17 residues. CDR1 SNHLY and CDR2 FYNNEI come from the germline V gene. V dropped 5 bases and J dropped 4 bases, with 23 bases sitting between them. The CDR3 loop is CASSMNSGFISGTEAFF. The CDR3 DNA reads TGTGCCAGCAGTATGAACTCGGGATTTATATCGGGCACTGAAGCTTTCTTT.